This entry lists 5 T cell receptor beta chains sequenced from one sample in a study of somatic mutations in cytotoxic T cells in rheumatoid arthritis. TCRdb keeps only in-frame clones here, not all; method: immunoSEQ multiplex PCR. This sample yields under 25,000 clones, of which about 86% are seen a single time; about 16% belongs to the top ten. The sequencing sample was made of CD8+ T cells sorted from blood. These receptors all come from a man aged 40-55 years in good health.

The chain couples TRBV2 to TRBJ2-5, with D perhaps matching TRBD2 (5 bases). CDR1 and CDR2 from the germline V gene are SNHLY and FYNNEI. V lost 6 bases, J lost 4 bases, and 18 bases lay in between. The CDR3 runs 15 residues. In DNA form, the CDR3 reads TGTGCCAGCAGACAAGGGAGAGCCCTTCGAGAGACCCAGTACTTC. This translates into CASRQGRALRETQYF.

The rearrangement uses TRBV2 and TRBJ2-7; 12 nucleotides agree with TRBD2. The CDR3 runs to 14 residues. CDR1 is SNHLY, CDR2 FYNNEI, per germline. The V segment lost 6 bases and the J segment 3 bases; nucleotides outside the gene matches: 3. CDR3 coding DNA: TGTGCCAGCAGCCTAGCGGGAGGGCGCTACGAGCAGTACTTC. Translating it yields CASSLAGGRYEQYF.

This chain links TRBV6-5 with TRBJ2-3, with 8 positions matching TRBD2. The V gene's germline CDR1 is MNHEY and CDR2 SVGAGI. The CDR3 has 15 amino acids. With 6 bases clipped from V and 1 base from J, the junction kept 6 bases outside the gene matches. CDR3 DNA sequence: TGTGCCAGCAGCTCCGGGAGGGTAGGCACAGATACGCAGTATTTT. This encodes CASSSGRVGTDTQYF.

The rearrangement uses TRBV4-3 and TRBJ2-7, with 7 nucleotides matching TRBD2. CDR3 length: 18 residues. Trimming removed 0 bases from V and 1 base from J; junction bases left unmatched: 12. Germline V lookup: CDR1 LGHNA, CDR2 YSLEER. The CDR3 here is CASSQDPVATSKSYEQYF. The DNA for the CDR3 is TGCGCCAGCAGCCAAGATCCGGTAGCGACTAGCAAATCCTACGAGCAGTACTTC.

The rearrangement joins TRBV9 to TRBJ2-3; TRBD1 aligns across 9 bases. V lost 3 bases to trimming and J lost 4 bases; unmatched junction nucleotides: 9. CDR1 is SGDLS, CDR2 YYNGEE, per germline. The CDR3 covers 16 residues. The CDR3 nucleotides are TGTGCCAGCAGCGGCCGGACAGGGGAGGACCCAGATACGCAGTATTTT. It is translated as CASSGRTGEDPDTQYF.